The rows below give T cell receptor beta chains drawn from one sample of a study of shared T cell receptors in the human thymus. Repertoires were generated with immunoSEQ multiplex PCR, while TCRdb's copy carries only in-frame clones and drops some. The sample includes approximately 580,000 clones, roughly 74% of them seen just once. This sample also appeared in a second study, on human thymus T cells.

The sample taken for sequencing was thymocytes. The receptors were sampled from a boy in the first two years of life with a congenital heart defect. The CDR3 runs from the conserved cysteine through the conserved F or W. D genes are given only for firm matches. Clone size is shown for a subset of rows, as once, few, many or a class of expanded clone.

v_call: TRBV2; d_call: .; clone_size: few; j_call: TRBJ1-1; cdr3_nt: TGTGCCAGCAATAGGCCCGGGGGGCGGAACACTGAAGCTTTCTTT; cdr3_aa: CASNRPGGRNTEAFF
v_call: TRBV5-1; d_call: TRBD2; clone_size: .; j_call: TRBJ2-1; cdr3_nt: TGCGCCAGCAGGCTCGGACTAGCGGGAGGGCCGTATGAGCAGTTCTTC; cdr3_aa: CASRLGLAGGPYEQFF
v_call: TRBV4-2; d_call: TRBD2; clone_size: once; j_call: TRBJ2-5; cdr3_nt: TGTGCCAGCAGAGGGAGGGAGGGCCTCTGGGAGACCCAGTACTTC; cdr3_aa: CASRGREGLWETQYF
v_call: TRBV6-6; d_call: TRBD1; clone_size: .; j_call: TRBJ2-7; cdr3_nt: TGTGCCAGCAGTTACTCGGGACAGGGTCCTACGAAGCAGTACTTC; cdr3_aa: CASSYSGQGPTKQYF
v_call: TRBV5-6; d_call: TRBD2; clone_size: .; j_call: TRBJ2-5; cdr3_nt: TGTGCCAGCAGCTCCTCGGGAGGAGGGGTGATGGGGACCCAGTACTTC; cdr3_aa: CASSSSGGGVMGTQYF
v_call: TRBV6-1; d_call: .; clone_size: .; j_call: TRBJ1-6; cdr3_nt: TGTGCCAGCAGAGATACAGGGAGAGGGAATTCACCCCTCCACTTT; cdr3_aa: CASRDTGRGNSPLHF
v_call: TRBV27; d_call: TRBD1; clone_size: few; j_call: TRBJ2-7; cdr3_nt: TGTGCCAGCAGTTTATGGGGACAGGACGTCGAGCAGTACTTC; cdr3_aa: CASSLWGQDVEQYF
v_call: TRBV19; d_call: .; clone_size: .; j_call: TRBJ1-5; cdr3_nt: TGTGCCAGTAGTAGGAACACGGCACGGGGTCTTCAACAATCGCATCAGCCCCAGCATTTT; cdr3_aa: CASSRNTARGLQQSHQPQHF
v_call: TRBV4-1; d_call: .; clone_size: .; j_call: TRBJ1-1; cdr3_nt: TGCGCCAGCAGCCAAGACAGGGCCACACGTGGAGCTTTCTTT; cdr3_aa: CASSQDRATRGAFF
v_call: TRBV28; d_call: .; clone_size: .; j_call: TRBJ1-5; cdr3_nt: TGTGCCAGCACCCCCAGGGAGGGGTCGAGCAATCAGCCCCAGCATTTT; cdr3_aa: CASTPREGSSNQPQHF
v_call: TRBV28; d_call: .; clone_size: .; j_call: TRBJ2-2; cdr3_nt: TGTGCCAGCAGTTTAACGGCAGGTCGAACGAACACCGGGGAGCTGTTTTTT; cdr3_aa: CASSLTAGRTNTGELFF
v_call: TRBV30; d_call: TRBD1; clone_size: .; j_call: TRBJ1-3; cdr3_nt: TGTGCCTGGATATTCGATCCGGGACAGTACGATCGCTCTGGAAACACCATATATTTT; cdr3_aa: CAWIFDPGQYDRSGNTIYF
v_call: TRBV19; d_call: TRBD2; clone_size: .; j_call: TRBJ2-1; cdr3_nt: TGTGCCAGACCTGGGACTAGCGGGAGCCCGTTCTACAATGAGCAGTTCTTC; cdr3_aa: CARPGTSGSPFYNEQFF
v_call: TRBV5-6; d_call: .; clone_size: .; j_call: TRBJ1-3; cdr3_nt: TGTGCCAGCAGCTTGGCAGTATCTGGAAACACCATATATTTT; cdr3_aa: CASSLAVSGNTIYF
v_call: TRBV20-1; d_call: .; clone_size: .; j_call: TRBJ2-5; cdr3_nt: TGCAGTGCTAGAGTCCCGAGCGCCCAGTACTTC; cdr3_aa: CSARVPSAQYF
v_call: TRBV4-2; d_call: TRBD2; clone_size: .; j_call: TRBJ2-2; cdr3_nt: TGTGCCAGCAGCCACGGCGGGACTAGCGCTCCCGGGGAGCTGTTTTTT; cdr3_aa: CASSHGGTSAPGELFF
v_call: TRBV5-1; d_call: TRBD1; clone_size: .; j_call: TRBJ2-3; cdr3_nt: TGCGCCAGCAGCTTGTTGATTAGGGGACAGAGCACAGATACGCAGTATTTT; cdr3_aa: CASSLLIRGQSTDTQYF
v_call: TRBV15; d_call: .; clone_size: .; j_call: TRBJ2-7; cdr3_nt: TGTGCCACCAGAAGCGGGCCGGACTACGAGCAGTACTTC; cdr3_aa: CATRSGPDYEQYF
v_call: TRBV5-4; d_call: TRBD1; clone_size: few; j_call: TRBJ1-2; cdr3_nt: TGTGCCAGCAGCTTGGGGACAGGGAACTATGGCTACACCTTC; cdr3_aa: CASSLGTGNYGYTF
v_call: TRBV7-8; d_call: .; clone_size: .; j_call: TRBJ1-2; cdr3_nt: TGTGCCAGCAGCACCTCAGGGGAGGGGAACTATGGCTACACCTTC; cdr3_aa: CASSTSGEGNYGYTF
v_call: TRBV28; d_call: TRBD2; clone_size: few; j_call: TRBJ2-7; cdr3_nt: TGTGCCAGCAGTTTGACAGCGGGAAGTACCTACGAGCAGTACTTC; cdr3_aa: CASSLTAGSTYEQYF
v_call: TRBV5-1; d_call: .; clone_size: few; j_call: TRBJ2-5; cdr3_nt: TGCGCCAGCAGCTTTTGGGAAATACTAGCTCGGGACGACGGGGAGACCCAGTACTTC; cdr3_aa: CASSFWEILARDDGETQYF
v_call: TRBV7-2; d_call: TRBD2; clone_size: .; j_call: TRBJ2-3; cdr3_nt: TGTGCCAGCAGCACACGACTAGCGGGAGGCACAGATACGCAGTATTTT; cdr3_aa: CASSTRLAGGTDTQYF
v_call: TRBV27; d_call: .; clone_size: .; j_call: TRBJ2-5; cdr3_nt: TGTGCCAGCAAGGCGGGACGGCAAGAGACCCAGTACTTC; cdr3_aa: CASKAGRQETQYF
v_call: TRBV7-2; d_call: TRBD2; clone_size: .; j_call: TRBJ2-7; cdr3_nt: TGTGCCAGCAGCCTCACTAGCGGCTCCTACGAGCAGTACTTC; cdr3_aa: CASSLTSGSYEQYF
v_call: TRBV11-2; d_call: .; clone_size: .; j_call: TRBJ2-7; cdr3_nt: TGTGCCAGCAGCTTTTGGGACTCCCGTGGACGTCCTAAAGAGCAGTACTTC; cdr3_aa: CASSFWDSRGRPKEQYF
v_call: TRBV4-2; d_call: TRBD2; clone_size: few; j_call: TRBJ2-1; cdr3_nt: TGTGCCAGCAGCCAAGATTGGCTAGCGGGACCCTCCTACAATGAGCAGTTCTTC; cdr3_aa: CASSQDWLAGPSYNEQFF
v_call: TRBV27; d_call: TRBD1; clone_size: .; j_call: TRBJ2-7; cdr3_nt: TGTGCCAGCAGCGTTAACCGGGACAGGAGCTCCTACGAGCAGTACTTC; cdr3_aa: CASSVNRDRSSYEQYF
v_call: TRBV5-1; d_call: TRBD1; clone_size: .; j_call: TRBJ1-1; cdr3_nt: TGCGCCAGCAGCTGCGGGACGATAGGGGACAGGGAGGGTGAAGCTTTCTTT; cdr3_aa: CASSCGTIGDREGEAFF
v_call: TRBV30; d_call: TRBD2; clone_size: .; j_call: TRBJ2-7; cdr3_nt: TGTGCCTGGAGTGTACGGGCGGGAGTTGGGTACGAGCAGTACTTC; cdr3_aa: CAWSVRAGVGYEQYF
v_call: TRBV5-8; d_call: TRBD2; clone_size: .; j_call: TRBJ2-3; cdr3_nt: TGTGCCAGCAGCTTGGGGGCTAGCGGGAGGGCGAGGGATACGCAGTATTTT; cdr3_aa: CASSLGASGRARDTQYF
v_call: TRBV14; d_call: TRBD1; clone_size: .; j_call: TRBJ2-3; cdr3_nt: TGTGCCAGCAGCGCGGACAGGGAAGATACGCAGTATTTT; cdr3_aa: CASSADREDTQYF
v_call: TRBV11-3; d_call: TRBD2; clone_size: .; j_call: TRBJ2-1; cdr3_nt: TGTGCCAGCAGCCCAAGGGGCCGACGGGAGGGGGACAATGAGCAGTTCTTC; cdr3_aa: CASSPRGRREGDNEQFF
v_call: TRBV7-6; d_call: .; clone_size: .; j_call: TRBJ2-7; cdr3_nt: TGTGCCAGCAGCTTTCTTCAGGGGAATCTCTACGAGCAGTACTTC; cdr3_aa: CASSFLQGNLYEQYF
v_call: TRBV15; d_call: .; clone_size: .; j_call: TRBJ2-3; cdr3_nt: TGTGCCACCAGCAGAGATCCCAAAGGAGGCACAGATACGCAGTATTTT; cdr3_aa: CATSRDPKGGTDTQYF
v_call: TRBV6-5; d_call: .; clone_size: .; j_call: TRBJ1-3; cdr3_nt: TGTGCCAGCAGTTACTCCGACGGGAGCTCTGGAAACACCATATATTTT; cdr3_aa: CASSYSDGSSGNTIYF
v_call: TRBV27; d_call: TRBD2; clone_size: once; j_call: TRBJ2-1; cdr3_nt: TGTGCCAGCAGGGAGCGGGAATACAATGAGCAGTTCTTC; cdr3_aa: CASREREYNEQFF
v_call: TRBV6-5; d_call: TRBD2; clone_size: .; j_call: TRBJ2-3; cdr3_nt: TGTGCCAGCAGCCAGACCCTAGCGGGAGTAAGGTATTTT; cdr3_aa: CASSQTLAGVRYF
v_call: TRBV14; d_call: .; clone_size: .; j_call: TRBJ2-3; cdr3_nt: TGTGCCAGCAGCCACTTATCCGTGGGCCAGCTAGAGGGAGATACGCAGTATTTT; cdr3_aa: CASSHLSVGQLEGDTQYF
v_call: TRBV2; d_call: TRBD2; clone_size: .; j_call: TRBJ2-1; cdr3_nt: TGTGCCAGCAGTGGCAGCGGAGCGGGAGGGCCCCCTATCGATGAGCAGTTCTTC; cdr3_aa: CASSGSGAGGPPIDEQFF
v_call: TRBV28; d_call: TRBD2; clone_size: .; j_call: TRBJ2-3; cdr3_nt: TGTGCCAGCAGTAGACAACCCAGAGCGGGAGGAGCAGATACGCAGTATTTT; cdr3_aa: CASSRQPRAGGADTQYF
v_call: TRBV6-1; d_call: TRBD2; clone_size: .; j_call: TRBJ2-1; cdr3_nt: TGTGCCAGCAGTGAAGCGGGCCGGGGCGGGAGCAATGAGCAGTTCTTC; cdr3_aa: CASSEAGRGGSNEQFF